Here is one T cell receptor (beta chain) with its context. Its cognate antigen is unknown. The entry originates in a study of cytotoxic CD8 clonotypes in ibrutinib-treated CLL. Study overall: The group held 11 relapsed/refractory and 15 treatment-naive patients, with under 18 IGHV unmutated. After a median of 68 months, about 14 patients stayed remitted and some 12 progressed; responses had been partial in some 24 and complete in 2. General study findings and limits: Sustained-remission and progressing patients had unequal sampling times. Private clonotypes, not public ones, expanded at ibrutinib response.

Repertoires were generated with immunoSEQ multiplex PCR, while TCRdb's copy carries only in-frame clones and drops some. The table has 150,000 to 250,000 clones, over 60% seen once; the top ten hold about an eighth. Unmatched junction bases numbered 7, after V lost 7 bases and J lost 2 bases. The CDR3 contains 16 residues. Germline CDR1 reads SGHNT; CDR2 reads YYREEE (reference sequence). The gene calls are TRBV5-4 and TRBJ2-5; TRBD2 matches 14 bases. The receptor comes from a human donor with chronic lymphocytic leukemia. The material was PBMCs, obtained after 24 months of ibrutinib treatment. The DNA for the CDR3 is TGTGCCAGCCACGGGACTAGCGGGAGTTGGCAAGAGACCCAGTACTTC. Translated, it gives CASHGTSGSWQETQYF.